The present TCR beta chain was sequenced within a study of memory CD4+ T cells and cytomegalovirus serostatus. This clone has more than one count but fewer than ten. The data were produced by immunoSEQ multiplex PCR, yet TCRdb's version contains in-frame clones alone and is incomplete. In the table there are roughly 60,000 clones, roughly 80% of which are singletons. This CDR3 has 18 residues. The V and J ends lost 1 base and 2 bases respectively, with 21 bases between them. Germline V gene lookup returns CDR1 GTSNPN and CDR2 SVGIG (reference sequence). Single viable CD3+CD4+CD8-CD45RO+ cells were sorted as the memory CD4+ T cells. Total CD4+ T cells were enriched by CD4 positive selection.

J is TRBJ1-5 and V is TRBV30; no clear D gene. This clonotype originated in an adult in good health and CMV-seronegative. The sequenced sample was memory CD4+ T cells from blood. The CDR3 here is CAWSAGGRGFMGNQPQHF. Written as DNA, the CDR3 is TGTGCCTGGAGTGCGGGAGGGAGAGGGTTTATGGGCAATCAGCCCCAGCATTTT.